The 25 T cell receptor beta chains reported below all come from one sample, sequenced in a study of cytomegalovirus exposure and HLA in healthy donors. Primers included in the PCR were 60 Vbeta and 13 Jbeta primers. Assay used: immunoSEQ multiplex PCR; TCRdb lists only in-frame clones, some missing. In total, the table holds 55,000 to 75,000 clones. The sample comprised PBMCs. The source of these receptors is a male donor in good health and CMV-seronegative.

The V call is TRBV28, the J call TRBJ2-1, with 11 positions matching TRBD2. J was trimmed by 9 bases and V by 7 bases; bases with no gene match: 8. Germline CDR1 is MDHEN and CDR2 is SYDVKM. The CDR3 length is 14 residues. The CDR3 nucleotides are TGTGCCAGCACCCGCGGGGGGACTAGCGGTGAGCAGTTCTTC. Translated, it gives CASTRGGTSGEQFF. The entire variable domain, with the rest obtained from reference TRBV28 and TRBJ2-1, is as follows: DVKVTQSSRYLVKRTGEKVFLECVQDMDHENMFWYRQDPGLGLRLIYFSYDVKMKEKGDIPEGYSVSREKKERFSLILESASTNQTSMYLCASTRGGTSGEQFFGPGTRLTVL.

V usage is TRBV28 and J usage is TRBJ2-7; D is undetermined. V shed 2 bases and J shed 3 bases, with 8 bases lying between them. The germline CDR1 and CDR2 sequences are MDHEN and SYDVKM. The CDR3 is 13 residues long. The CDR3 coding sequence is TGTGCCAGCAGTTTAAAGCTAAGCTACGAGCAGTACTTC. Amino acids: CASSLKLSYEQYF.

V usage is TRBV5-4 and J usage is TRBJ2-1; 8 bases are shared with TRBD2. The CDR3 totals 18 residues. Germline assignment: CDR1 SGHNT and CDR2 YYREEE (reference sequence). The V segment lost 0 bases and the J segment 4 bases; nucleotides outside the gene matches: 12. The CDR3 DNA is TGTGCCAGCAGCTTGGCGGTTGGCGGGGGGACCTTATACAATGAGCAGTTCTTC. The encoded protein is CASSLAVGGGTLYNEQFF.

The J gene is TRBJ2-1, the V gene TRBV14; TRBD2 matches at 14 bases. With V trimmed by 4 bases and J by 9 bases, 8 bases remained unmatched. The germline V gene has CDR1 SGHDN and CDR2 FVKESK. This CDR3 spans 16 amino acids. The CDR3 loop reads CASSLYGTSGRSEQFF. DNA of the CDR3: TGTGCCAGCAGCCTGTATGGGACTAGCGGGAGAAGTGAGCAGTTCTTC.

The CDR3 DNA reads as TGTGCCAGCAGCAAAGGGGGAGGGACAGGGTCGGGCGAAGAGACCCAGTACTTC. It specifies CASSKGGGTGSGEETQYF. This chain connects TRBV21-1 to TRBJ2-5; the D segment call TRBD1 is taken from the table without a DNA check. TRBV21-1 is given as a pseudogene. The length of the CDR3 is 18 residues.

For this clone: Mismatch with germline at one junction end may stem from a read error. V is TRBV7-2 and J is TRBJ1-2; 10 nucleotides align to TRBD1. This CDR3 has 11 residues. Germline V lookup: CDR1 SGHTA, CDR2 FQGNSA. The CDR3 is CASSSFRDRGF. The CDR3 DNA follows: TGTGCCAGCAGCTCCTTCCGGGACAGGGGCTTC.

The chain recombines TRBV11-1 with TRBJ2-1, with D maybe TRBD2 (6 bases). V lost 4 bases and J lost 8, with 21 bases in between. The germline gives CDR1 SGHAT, CDR2 FQDESV (reference sequence). The CDR3 consists of 16 residues. The CDR3 region is CASSYRGRGSGDEQFF. DNA for the CDR3: TGTGCCAGCAGCTATAGGGGACGGGGGTCCGGGGATGAGCAGTTCTTC. The full variable domain, its missing parts supplied by reference TRBV11-1 and TRBJ2-1, is EAEVAQSPRYKITEKSQAVAFWCDPISGHATLYWYRQILGQGPELLVQFQDESVVDDSQLPKDRFSAERLKGVDSTLKIQPAELGDSAMYLCASSYRGRGSGDEQFFGPGTRLTVL.

V gene TRBV27 combines with J gene TRBJ2-5; 10 bases line up with TRBD1. The better agreement between TRBJ2-7 and the DNA end casts doubt on the J call. Germline loops: CDR1 MNHEY, CDR2 SMNVEV (reference sequence). CDR3 length equals 14 residues. The CDR3 loop reads CASSSGTGEAEQYF. CDR3 sequence (DNA): TGTGCCAGCAGTTCCGGGACAGGGGAGGCCGAGCAGTACTTC.

CDR3 sequence: CASSLVSGAAFNTF. CDR3 coding DNA: TGTGCCAGCAGTTTAGTCTCAGGGGCCGCCTTTAACACCTTC. The V and J genes are TRBV28 and TRBJ1-2; possible D gene TRBD1, 6 bases. Germline-derived CDR1 and CDR2 are MDHEN and SYDVKM. The CDR3 contains 14 residues. Trimming left V 2 bases short and J 12 bases short, with 19 bases between.

V and J are TRBV30 and TRBJ1-1, with 7 bases aligning to TRBD1. This CDR3 spans 15 amino acids. J was trimmed by 11 bases and V by 3 bases; bases with no gene match: 18. Germline values: CDR1 GTSNPN, CDR2 SVGIG (reference sequence). CDR3 sequence (DNA): TGTGCCTGGAGGGAAACAGGGGCCCCGGGAAGTTGGGCTTTCTTT. Translated: CAWRETGAPGSWAFF.

The chain is built from TRBV27 and TRBJ1-1, with D maybe TRBD1 (6 bases). Germline V gene sequence: CDR1 MNHEY, CDR2 SMNVEV (reference sequence). The CDR3 totals 15 residues. V was shortened by 2 bases and J by 0 bases, with 10 bases between the two germline ends. DNA for the CDR3: TGTGCCAGCAGTTTAGGGACACCCCTGAACACTGAAGCTTTCTTT. Its translation is CASSLGTPLNTEAFF.

The chain employs TRBV4-1 and TRBJ1-1; possibly TRBD1 for D (6 bases). V dropped 0 bases and J dropped 3 bases, with 11 bases sitting between them. The CDR3 contains 15 residues. CDR1 and CDR2 (germline): MGHRA, YSYEKL. CDR3 bases: TGCGCCAGCAGCCAAGATCGCAAGGGGGACACTGAAGCTTTCTTT. Protein product: CASSQDRKGDTEAFF.

The genes are TRBV11-2 and TRBJ2-5, with a weak D call TRBD2 (6 bases). CDR1 and CDR2 (germline): SGHAT, FQNNGV. Trimming left V 4 bases short and J 4 bases short, with 13 bases between. CDR3 length: 14 residues. This chain's CDR3 is CASSSQVGGETQYF. The CDR3 coding sequence is TGTGCCAGCAGCTCACAGGTCGGGGGAGAGACCCAGTACTTC.

V gene TRBV7-9 combines with J gene TRBJ2-3; D might be TRBD2 (5 bases). Trimming shortened V by 0 bases and J by 6 bases, and 16 bases separated the two germline ends. Germline V lookup: CDR1 SEHNR, CDR2 FQNEAQ (reference sequence). There are 16 residues in the CDR3. The CDR3 loop reads CASSLASNSGTDTQYF. The CDR3 region has the DNA TGTGCCAGCAGCTTAGCGTCCAATTCGGGAACCGATACGCAGTATTTT.

The V call is TRBV5-1, the J call TRBJ2-1; TRBD1 agrees at 11 bases. The CDR3 contains 17 residues. J gave up 10 bases and V 1 base, and 13 bases lay outside the gene matches. Looked up from germline, CDR1 is SGHRS and CDR2 is YFSETQ. The CDR3 reads CASSLSMSGQGVNEQFF. The CDR3 DNA follows: TGCGCCAGCAGCTTGTCAATGTCGGGACAGGGGGTCAACGAGCAGTTCTTC.

This chain joins TRBV7-2 and TRBJ1-2; no firm D call. Trimming removed 0 bases from V and 2 bases from J, with 13 bases in between. The CDR3 loop spans 16 amino acids. Germline-derived CDR1 and CDR2 are SGHTA and FQGNSA. Here the CDR3 reads CASSLAGADLNYGYTF. The CDR3 bases are TGTGCCAGCAGCTTAGCGGGAGCAGATTTGAACTATGGCTACACCTTC.

The chain combines TRBV30 with TRBJ2-5; perhaps TRBD1 as D (5 bases). CDR1 and CDR2 (germline): GTSNPN, SVGIG (reference sequence). The CDR3 is 14 residues long. Trimming left V 4 bases short and J 2 bases short, with 14 bases between. Written as DNA, the CDR3 is TGTGCCTGGACGGCCGACAGTCGGCAAGAGACCCAGTACTTC. Protein product: CAWTADSRQETQYF.

The chain combines TRBV5-4 with TRBJ2-1; 9 bases line up with TRBD1. This CDR3 has 15 amino acids. V lost 4 bases and J lost 7; bases outside the gene matches: 9. In germline, CDR1 is SGHNT, CDR2 YYREEE (reference sequence). CDR3 DNA: TGTGCCAGCAGCACAAACAGGGGGCTGGGGAATGAGCAGTTCTTC. Protein sequence: CASSTNRGLGNEQFF.

The rearrangement joins TRBV4-2 to TRBJ2-3, with TRBD1 as a possible D gene (6 bases). The CDR3 sequence is 14 residues long. Germline lookup yields CDR1 LGHNA and CDR2 YNFKEQ. V was trimmed by 0 bases and J by 4 bases, leaving 8 bases between them. The CDR3 region is CASSQEKGADTQYF. The CDR3 DNA reads as TGTGCCAGCAGCCAAGAAAAGGGGGCAGATACGCAGTATTTT.

The chain employs TRBV4-2 and TRBJ1-2; D might be TRBD1 (5 bases). The germline CDR1 and CDR2 sequences are LGHNA and YNFKEQ. Deletions cut 1 base from V and 7 bases from J, with 16 bases between. There are 15 residues in the CDR3. CDR3 sequence: CASSQASGQGAGYTF. The DNA of the CDR3 is TGTGCCAGCAGCCAAGCCTCGGGTCAGGGCGCTGGCTACACCTTC.

The chain employs TRBV9 and TRBJ1-1, with D perhaps TRBD1 (6 bases). V was pared by 5 bases and J by 1 base, with 9 bases between. CDR1 is SGDLS and CDR2 is YYNGEE in the germline V gene. The CDR3 length is 13 residues. CDR3: CASSLTGNTEAFF. In nucleotides, the CDR3 is TGTGCCAGCAGTTTGACAGGGAACACTGAAGCTTTCTTT.

The gene calls are TRBV5-1 and TRBJ2-2; D remains unclear. This CDR3 spans 16 amino acids. The germline V gene encodes CDR1 SGHRS and CDR2 YFSETQ. Trimming stripped 3 bases from V and 4 bases from J, with 16 bases between. The CDR3, as DNA: TGCGCCAGCAGCTCCAGTCTTTCTGGGCGCACCGGGGAGCTGTTTTTT. As protein: CASSSSLSGRTGELFF.

V and J are TRBV30 and TRBJ2-4, with TRBD2 identical over 8 bases. After removal of 8 bases from V and 3 bases from J, the junction contained 9 bases not matched to a gene. From germline, CDR1 is GTSNPN and CDR2 SVGIG (reference sequence). There are 14 residues in the CDR3. The CDR3 DNA follows: TGTGCCAGAGGCCCGGGGGGGGTCAAAAACATTCAGTACTTC. Translated, it gives CARGPGGVKNIQYF.

CDR3 sequence (DNA): TGTGCCAGCAGCTTCAACAGGGGTGCAGAGACCCAGTACTTC. Translated: CASSFNRGAETQYF. This chain connects TRBV5-4 to TRBJ2-5, with TRBD1 matching over 7 bases. After removal of 2 bases from V and 4 bases from J, the junction contained 5 bases not matched to a gene. This CDR3 has 14 amino acids. CDR1 is SGHNT and CDR2 is YYREEE in the germline V gene (reference sequence).

Details on this clone: This same CDR3 is encoded by further DNA sequences in the sample. The chain employs TRBV30 and TRBJ1-1; 7 bases are a match to TRBD1. The J segment lost 1 base and the V segment lost 0 bases, leaving 5 bases of the junction unmatched. This CDR3 is 15 amino acids long. CDR1 GTSNPN and CDR2 SVGIG come from the germline V gene (reference sequence). CDR3 sequence reads: CAWSVQGGPNTEAFF. The CDR3 bases are TGTGCCTGGAGTGTCCAGGGGGGCCCGAACACTGAAGCTTTCTTT. Full variable domain (rest looked up from reference TRBV30 and TRBJ1-1): SQTIHQWPATLVQPVGSPLSLECTVEGTSNPNLYWYRQAAGRGLQLLFYSVGIGQISSEVPQNLSASRPQDRQFILSSKKLLLSDSGFYLCAWSVQGGPNTEAFFGQGTRLTVV.